This TCR beta chain is drawn from a study of patients and donors after allogeneic stem cell transplantation. Trimming stripped 0 bases from V and 4 bases from J, with 9 bases between. CDR3 length equals 14 residues. CDR1 and CDR2 (germline): SGHDN, FVKESK. In TCRdb, the RT-PCR reads were re-called with MiXCR into one record per CDR3 protein. The table lists fewer than 75,000 distinct CDR3 sequences, approximately 12% of them singletons. This TCR was sampled from a human donor who was either an allogeneic HSCT recipient or a stem cell or donor lymphocyte infusion donor (not recorded which). It is not recorded whose cells these are; they may come from a transplant donor. The chain joins TRBV14 to TRBJ1-2; D ambiguous. Sequencing was carried out using blood, either unsorted or a sorted T cell fraction (not recorded which). CDR3 coding DNA: TGTGCCAGCAGCCAAGATGCTCCCTCCTATGGCTACACCTTC. Its translation: CASSQDAPSYGYTF.